These 3 T cell receptor beta chains originate from one sample sequenced in a study of identical twins. TCRdb called the 5' RACE reads again in MiXCR, with one record for every CDR3 protein. Counted here are about 220,000 distinct CDR3 sequences, around 6.8% occurring once; the ten biggest clones make up less than 2%. This sample also appeared in a second study, on yellow fever vaccine responses in identical twins.

Sequencing was done on a sample of memory (CD45RO+) T cells sorted from blood. The receptors shown here come from a woman between 18 and 29 years old in good health.

This chain uses TRBV5-6 with TRBJ2-2, with D hard to call. The CDR3 covers 16 residues. The germline gives CDR1 SGHDT, CDR2 YYEEEE. With 1 base removed from V and 0 bases from J, the gap between germline ends came to 10 bases. The chain's CDR3 is CASSLFLGANTGELFF. The CDR3 DNA follows: TGTGCCAGCAGCTTGTTCCTGGGCGCGAACACCGGGGAGCTGTTTTTT.

In this sample, this clonotype turned up a few times. V is TRBV6-5 and J is TRBJ2-1, with 14 bases aligning to TRBD2. The CDR3 runs to 15 residues. Looked up from germline, CDR1 is MNHEY and CDR2 is SVGAGI. The V gene end was trimmed by 4 bases and the J gene end by 12 bases; junction bases not matched to a gene: 8. The CDR3 sequence is CASSSTSGRGLGQFF. DNA of the CDR3: TGTGCCAGCAGTTCGACTAGCGGGAGGGGCCTTGGGCAGTTCTTC.

This clonotype was seen at least ten times. The chain carries TRBV18 and TRBJ2-1; 9 bases fit TRBD1. The germline CDR1 and CDR2 sequences are KGHSH and LQKENI. The CDR3 sequence is 15 residues long. With V trimmed by 1 base and J by 5 bases, 3 bases remained unmatched. The CDR3 sequence is CASSPRTGENNEQFF. CDR3 coding DNA: TGTGCCAGCTCACCACGGACAGGGGAAAACAATGAGCAGTTCTTC.